The 21 T cell receptor beta chains below come from one sample, sequenced in a study of OX40 agonist ivuxolimab in advanced cancers. Profiled with immunoSEQ multiplex PCR; TCRdb holds only in-frame clones, not every one. Of 20,000 to 30,000 clones in the sample, 83% were seen once. The starting material was CD4+ or CD8+ T cells sorted from blood, obtained in a trial of the OX40 agonist ivuxolimab. The source is an adult with an advanced solid tumor such as melanoma, head and neck, liver or kidney cancer.

The rearrangement links TRBV19 to TRBJ2-1; D unclear. Germline loops: CDR1 LNHDA, CDR2 SQIVND (reference sequence). This CDR3 contains 14 residues. V gave up 5 bases and J gave up 4 bases, with 12 bases separating them. In DNA form, the CDR3 reads TGTGCCAGTAGTTACCAGGCCGTGTACAATGAGCAGTTCTTC. Translated: CASSYQAVYNEQFF.

The chain employs TRBV4-3 and TRBJ2-7, with D perhaps being TRBD1 or TRBD2 (6 bases each). The V end lost 6 bases, the J end lost 3 bases, and 12 bases lay between the germline ends. The germline V gene encodes CDR1 LGHNA and CDR2 YSLEER. The length of the CDR3 is 13 residues. CDR3 in DNA: TGCGCCAGCAGAGGAGGGACAAACTACGAGCAGTACTTC. This encodes CASRGGTNYEQYF.

This chain joins TRBV29-1 and TRBJ2-1; D is undetermined. This CDR3 region has 15 residues. Germline V gene data show CDR1 as SQVTM and CDR2 as ANQGSEA. V lost 1 base to trimming and J lost 1 base, with 11 bases between them. The CDR3 loop is CSVEANSGSYNEQFF. DNA of the CDR3: TGCAGCGTTGAAGCCAATAGTGGTTCCTACAATGAGCAGTTCTTC.

This chain connects TRBV28 to TRBJ1-6, with a possible D match to TRBD1 (5 bases). The CDR3 has 15 residues. Trimming removed 3 bases from V and 6 bases from J, with 12 bases in between. The germline V gene has CDR1 MDHEN and CDR2 SYDVKM. The CDR3 DNA follows: TGTGCCAGCAGTTTGACGGATGGGGGTAATTCACCCCTCCACTTT. Encoded protein: CASSLTDGGNSPLHF.

This clone has more than one count but fewer than ten. The rearrangement uses TRBV7-9 and TRBJ1-2; 9 bases fit TRBD1. The CDR3 contains 16 residues. Germline trimming cut 3 bases from V and 8 bases from J; bases unmatched to any gene: 13. Germline V gives CDR1 SEHNR, CDR2 FQNEAQ (reference sequence). The CDR3 coding sequence is TGTGCCAGCAGCTTTGATCCGGGACAGGGACCGCAGGGCTACACCTTC. Amino acid sequence: CASSFDPGQGPQGYTF.

V and J are TRBV19 and TRBJ2-5; TRBD1 matches 12 bases. Germline values: CDR1 LNHDA, CDR2 SQIVND (reference sequence). The J segment lost 5 bases and the V segment lost 3 bases, leaving 4 bases of the junction unmatched. The CDR3 runs 15 residues. CDR3 sequence (DNA): TGTGCCAGTAGTATTGGGACAGGGGGCGGGGAGACCCAGTACTTC. Protein: CASSIGTGGGETQYF. Complete variable domain (other parts from reference TRBV19 and TRBJ2-5): DGGITQSPKYLFRKEGQNVTLSCEQNLNHDAMYWYRQDPGQGLRLIYYSQIVNDFQKGDIAEGYSVSREKKESFPLTVTSAQKNPTAFYLCASSIGTGGGETQYFGPGTRLLVL.

The J gene is TRBJ1-6, the V gene TRBV19; D may be TRBD1 (6 bases). The CDR3 loop spans 14 amino acids. V lost 3 bases and J lost 11, with 14 bases in between. From germline, CDR1 is LNHDA and CDR2 SQIVND (reference sequence). CDR3 protein: CASSMNRVKTPLHF. CDR3 nucleotide sequence: TGTGCCAGTAGTATGAACAGGGTTAAGACACCCCTCCACTTT.

The chain links TRBV27 to TRBJ2-2, with D unclear. The CDR3 runs to 11 residues. Germline loops: CDR1 MNHEY, CDR2 SMNVEV (reference sequence). V was cut by 2 bases and J by 6 bases, with 1 base left in between. CDR3 amino acids: CASSLAGELFF. The CDR3 bases are TGTGCCAGCAGTTTAGCCGGGGAGCTGTTTTTT.

The V call is TRBV11-2, the J call TRBJ1-1; D unresolved. The V gene's germline CDR1 is SGHAT and CDR2 FQNNGV. Trimming cost V 5 bases and J 1 base, with 8 bases left between them. CDR3 size: 13 residues. CDR3 residues: CASSRAGNTEAFF. As DNA, the CDR3 is TGTGCCAGCAGCCGAGCGGGGAACACTGAAGCTTTCTTT.

The chain links TRBV6-6 to TRBJ1-1; no firm D call. V was pared by 6 bases and J by 1 base, with 15 bases between. The CDR3 is made up of 15 amino acids. CDR1 and CDR2 from the germline V gene are MNHNY and SVGAGI (reference sequence). Written as DNA, the CDR3 is TGTGCCAGCAGCCCTAACACGGTACGGAACACTGAAGCTTTCTTT. It yields the protein CASSPNTVRNTEAFF.

This sequence joins TRBV2 and TRBJ2-7; 7 bases agree with TRBD1. CDR3 size: 12 residues. V lost 6 bases to trimming and J lost 6 bases; unmatched junction nucleotides: 5. Per the germline V gene, CDR1 is SNHLY and CDR2 is FYNNEI. In DNA, the CDR3 is TGTGCCAGCAGCGGACAGGTTGCCGAGCAGTACTTC. Its protein product is CASSGQVAEQYF.

This chain uses TRBV2 with TRBJ1-1; D is unclear. Germline CDR1 SNHLY, CDR2 FYNNEI. The CDR3 consists of 12 residues. V was shortened by 7 bases and J by 3 bases, with 9 bases between the two germline ends. This CDR3 reads CASMALHTEAFF. The CDR3 DNA is TGTGCCAGCATGGCCTTACACACTGAAGCTTTCTTT.

This sequence joins TRBV4-3 and TRBJ2-7; unclear D gene. Germline V lookup: CDR1 LGHNA, CDR2 YSLEER. V lost 0 bases and J lost 3, with 12 bases in between. This CDR3 is built from 15 residues. The chain's CDR3 is CASSQEFQNRYEQYF. In DNA form, the CDR3 reads TGCGCCAGCAGCCAAGAGTTTCAAAACCGCTACGAGCAGTACTTC.

The CDR3 loop is CASSETSGGQDEQYF. CDR3 DNA: TGTGCCAGCAGCGAGACTAGCGGGGGACAGGACGAGCAGTACTTC. The genes are TRBV9 and TRBJ2-7, with 12 positions matching TRBD2. V shed 3 bases, J shed 5 bases, and the junction held 6 bases outside the gene matches. Germline V lookup: CDR1 SGDLS, CDR2 YYNGEE. The CDR3 consists of 15 residues.

In this sample, this clone turned up a few times. The V and J genes are TRBV19 and TRBJ1-2; D may be TRBD1 (5 bases). This CDR3 has 12 amino acids. CDR1 LNHDA and CDR2 SQIVND come from the germline V gene (reference sequence). V was shortened by 3 bases and J by 9 bases, with 11 bases between the two germline ends. This CDR3 is CASSIQGISYTF. CDR3 bases: TGTGCCAGTAGTATCCAGGGTATAAGCTACACCTTC.

This clone appeared a few times. The chain links TRBV6-5 to TRBJ1-1, with D unresolved. Trimming stripped 8 bases from V and 1 base from J, with 5 bases between. The CDR3 runs to 11 residues. Looked up from germline, CDR1 is MNHEY and CDR2 is SVGAGI. The CDR3 nucleotides read TGTGCCAGCTTGACGAACACTGAAGCTTTCTTT. The encoded protein is CASLTNTEAFF.

The chain recombines TRBV27 with TRBJ1-1, with 7 positions matching TRBD1. Germline V gene lookup returns CDR1 MNHEY and CDR2 SMNVEV (reference sequence). This CDR3 has 13 residues. With V trimmed by 5 bases and J by 4 bases, 4 bases remained unmatched. CDR3 DNA: TGTGCCAGCAGTCCACAGGGGTTCACTGAAGCTTTCTTT. Protein: CASSPQGFTEAFF.

The V and J genes are TRBV5-6 and TRBJ1-2; TRBD1 aligns across 8 bases. The V and J ends lost 3 bases and 3 bases, in that order; junction bases with no gene match: 13. Germline V lookup: CDR1 SGHDT, CDR2 YYEEEE. This CDR3 is built from 17 residues. The CDR3 protein is CASSSWRWTGRDYGYTF. The DNA of the CDR3 is TGTGCCAGCAGCTCGTGGCGGTGGACAGGGCGCGACTATGGCTACACCTTC.

The chain couples TRBV5-5 to TRBJ1-1, with D possibly matching TRBD1 (5 bases). The CDR3 sequence is 16 residues long. CDR1 and CDR2 from the germline V gene are SGHKS and YYEKEE (reference sequence). Between the trimmed V and J ends, which lost 2 bases and 4 bases, there was a span of 18 bases. CDR3 DNA: TGTGCCAGCAGCTTCCAGGGCGGTTGGCTGAGCACTGAAGCTTTCTTT. It yields the protein CASSFQGGWLSTEAFF. The variable domain in full, with the rest retrieved from reference TRBV5-5 and TRBJ1-1, is DAGVTQSPTHLIKTRGQQVTLRCSPISGHKSVSWYQQVLGQGPQFIFQYYEKEERGRGNFPDRFSARQFPNYSSELNVNALLLGDSALYLCASSFQGGWLSTEAFFGQGTRLTVV.

V is TRBV6-5 and J is TRBJ1-2, with D possibly TRBD1 on 6 matching bases. The V gene's germline CDR1 is MNHEY and CDR2 SVGAGI. V dropped 2 bases and J dropped 8 bases, with 15 bases sitting between them. This CDR3 region has 14 residues. The CDR3 protein is CASSYGQGIGGYTF. CDR3 DNA sequence: TGTGCCAGCAGTTACGGGCAGGGGATCGGCGGCTACACCTTC.

The chain has TRBV10-2 and TRBJ2-1, with 7 bases matching TRBD1. The trim removed 3 bases at V and 6 bases at J, leaving 8 bases unmatched. CDR3 length equals 15 residues. Per germline, CDR1 WSHSY and CDR2 SAAADI. Here the CDR3 reads CASSEQPGGRNEQFF. The CDR3 region has the DNA TGCGCCAGCAGTGAACAGCCAGGGGGACGCAATGAGCAGTTCTTC.